The rows below give T cell receptor beta chains drawn from one sample of a study of blood T cell repertoires in COVID-19. Data came from immunoSEQ multiplex PCR; TCRdb stores just in-frame clones and leaves some out. Found here are 150,000 to 200,000 clones, 80% to 90% of them singletons; the top ten hold 10%. Sequencing input: peripheral blood. The source of these receptors is a woman in her 70s with COVID-19, enrolled during active disease. The CDR3 runs from the conserved cysteine through the conserved F or W. A D gene is named only where the DNA matches it firmly. Clone size appears in some rows only: once, few, many, or a class for an expanded clone.

.	TRBV28	.	TRBJ1-3	CASSLRVTASGNTIYF	TGTGCCAGCAGTTTAAGGGTGACAGCCTCTGGAAACACCATATATTTT
.	TRBV3-1/TRBV3-2	.	TRBJ1-1	CASGDHGRNTEAFF	TGTGCCAGCGGCGATCACGGGAGAAACACTGAAGCTTTCTTT
once	TRBV2	TRBD1	TRBJ2-1	CASSRGQNYNEQFF	TGTGCCAGCAGTAGGGGACAGAACTACAATGAGCAGTTCTTC
.	TRBV5-1	.	TRBJ2-1	CASSLSVRGSYNEQFF	TGCGCCAGCAGCTTGTCAGTGAGGGGGTCCTACAATGAGCAGTTCTTC
.	TRBV3-1/TRBV3-2	.	TRBJ1-4	CASSLQGNNEKLFF	TGTGCCAGCAGCCTACAGGGAAACAATGAAAAACTGTTTTTT
.	TRBV24-1	.	TRBJ2-1	CAAQGGQEINEQFF	TGTGCCGCCCAGGGGGGCCAGGAAATCAATGAGCAGTTCTTC
.	TRBV19	TRBD1	TRBJ1-5	CASSMDRDQPQHF	TGTGCCAGTAGTATGGACAGGGATCAGCCCCAGCATTTT
once	TRBV2	.	TRBJ2-2	CASSGVRGNTGELFF	TGTGCCAGCAGTGGCGTGCGGGGGAACACCGGGGAGCTGTTTTTT
.	TRBV6-5	TRBD2	TRBJ2-1	CASTGRGAVDEQFF	TGTGCCAGCACCGGGCGGGGGGCCGTAGATGAGCAGTTCTTC
.	TRBV4-2	.	TRBJ1-6	CASSQGAVNYNSPLHF	TGTGCCAGCAGCCAAGGGGCAGTTAACTATAATTCACCCCTCCACTTT
.	TRBV2	.	TRBJ1-1	CASSPKSEAFF	TGTGCCAGCAGCCCCAAATCTGAAGCTTTCTTT
.	TRBV11-3	TRBD1	TRBJ2-3	CASSLGGGNTQYF	TGTGCCAGCAGCTTAGGAGGGGGCAATACGCAGTATTTT
.	TRBV5-1	TRBD1	TRBJ2-7	CASSLEGASYEQYF	TGCGCCAGCAGCTTGGAGGGGGCATCCTACGAGCAGTACTTC
.	TRBV7-9	TRBD1	TRBJ1-1	CASSFGQGRHTEAFF	TGTGCCAGCAGCTTTGGACAGGGGAGACACACTGAAGCTTTCTTT
.	TRBV7-2	.	TRBJ1-6	CASTVRGRSPLHF	TGTGCCAGCACCGTAAGGGGTCGTTCACCCCTCCACTTT
.	TRBV19	TRBD1	TRBJ2-7	CASSPTGTGVHEQYF	TGTGCCAGTAGCCCGACAGGGACCGGGGTCCACGAGCAGTACTTC
.	TRBV7-2	.	TRBJ1-1	CASSTHGENTEAFF	TGTGCCAGCAGCACGCACGGGGAGAACACTGAAGCTTTCTTT